Included here is one TCR beta chain sequence, with context. These data belong to a study of OX40 agonist ivuxolimab in advanced cancers. About the study: Patients were dosed intravenously with ivuxolimab at 0.01 to 10 mg/kg every 2 weeks. Dose-escalation patients suffered from hepatocellular carcinoma, melanoma, renal cell or head and neck cancer. The dose-escalation cohort was approximately 85% male, with a mean age of around 60 years, ranging about 20 to 85.

This table comes from immunoSEQ multiplex PCR, and its TCRdb copy is limited to in-frame clones, with some not included. This sample has around 47,000 clones, with 84% found just once. This CDR3 spans 16 amino acids. Trimming took 0 bases from V and 5 from J, leaving 14 bases between them. CDR1 and CDR2 from the germline V gene are SGDLS and YYNGEE. This sample comprised CD4+ or CD8+ T cells sorted from blood, obtained in a trial of the OX40 agonist ivuxolimab. This receptor was identified in an adult with an advanced solid tumor such as melanoma, head and neck, liver or kidney cancer. The rearrangement uses TRBV9 and TRBJ2-2, with D perhaps given as TRBD1 or TRBD2 (5 bases each). The CDR3 region is CASSVEVREWTGELFF. In DNA, the CDR3 is TGTGCCAGCAGCGTAGAGGTCAGGGAGTGGACCGGGGAGCTGTTTTTT.